The table lists the clone carrying this TCR beta chain with a few counts. Its antigen is currently unknown. TCRdb's table, derived via immunoSEQ multiplex PCR, lists solely in-frame clones and lacks some. There are around 200,000 clones in the sample; just over 90% occur only once, and approximately 0.97% lies in the top ten. These data originate in a study of T cell responses to AZD1222 COVID-19 vaccine. Broader study findings: Close to half of spike-specific TCRs reportedly recognize unmutated variant regions.

CDR1 and CDR2 from the germline V gene are SGHNT and YYREEE (reference sequence). The CDR3 is 16 residues long. V gave up 2 bases and J gave up 4 bases, with 16 bases separating them. The V call is TRBV5-4, the J call TRBJ1-3; maybe TRBD1 (6 bases). The origin of this receptor is an adult in good health. The sample was peripheral blood, taken on day 0 of AZD1222 vaccination. CDR3 sequence (DNA): TGTGCCAGCAGCTTAACGTCCGGGGGCTTCGGAAACACCATATATTTT. Its translation: CASSLTSGGFGNTIYF. The variable domain in full, completed from reference TRBV5-4 and TRBJ1-3, reads ETGVTQSPTHLIKTRGQQVTLRCSSQSGHNTVSWYQQALGQGPQFIFQYYREEENGRGNFPPRFSGLQFPNYSSELNVNALELDDSALYLCASSLTSGGFGNTIYFGEGSWLTVV.